Shown below are 31 T cell receptor beta chains from a single sample sequenced in a study of T cell responses to AZD1222 COVID-19 vaccine. The method was immunoSEQ multiplex PCR; TCRdb's version includes in-frame clones alone and lacks a portion of them. The sample holds around 150,000 clones; roughly 88% are singletons and the top ten take less than 2.5%. Sequencing was performed on peripheral blood, taken on day 0 of AZD1222 vaccination. These receptor sequences come from an adult in good health.

This clone was found once. The genes are TRBV11-3 and TRBJ2-1; TRBD2 agrees at 8 bases. Germline V gene lookup returns CDR1 SGHNT and CDR2 YENEEA. The CDR3 loop spans 15 amino acids. V was clipped by 1 base and J by 9 bases; unmatched bases: 8. Here the CDR3 reads CASSLASGSGGEQFF. The DNA of the CDR3 is TGTGCCAGCAGCTTAGCAAGCGGGAGCGGGGGTGAGCAGTTCTTC.

V is TRBV29-1 and J is TRBJ2-1; 8 bases match TRBD1. The CDR3 contains 14 residues. Trimming at V came to 8 bases and at J to 0 bases, leaving 6 bases not matched to a gene. Germline V lookup: CDR1 SQVTM, CDR2 ANQGSEA. The CDR3 nucleotides are TGCAGCTCAATAGGACAGGGCTCCTACAATGAGCAGTTCTTC. This codes for CSSIGQGSYNEQFF.

The chain joins TRBV15 to TRBJ1-5; D unresolved. The V end lost 1 base, the J end lost 6 bases, and 10 bases lay between the germline ends. This CDR3 region has 14 residues. The germline V gene encodes CDR1 LNHNV and CDR2 YYDKDF (reference sequence). For the CDR3, the DNA is TGTGCCACCAGCAGAGGAGGGTCAGGTCAGCCCCAGCATTTT. Translation: CATSRGGSGQPQHF.

The CDR3 reads CASSRDPGPYEQYF. The CDR3 coding sequence is TGTGCCAGCAGCCGAGACCCCGGTCCCTACGAGCAGTACTTC. The chain has TRBV7-9 and TRBJ2-7; D is unclear. This CDR3 is built from 14 residues. Germline CDR1 is SEHNR and CDR2 is FQNEAQ (reference sequence). V shed 5 bases and J shed 2 bases, with 13 bases lying between them.

V is TRBV3-1 (or the pseudogene TRBV3-2) and J is TRBJ1-1; the D gene is possibly TRBD1 (5 bases). This CDR3 spans 14 amino acids. V was trimmed by 2 bases and J by 7 bases, leaving 14 bases between them. Germline CDR1 reads LGHDT; CDR2 reads YNNKEL (reference sequence). CDR3 region: CASSQNVGGVEAFF. The CDR3 coding sequence is TGTGCCAGCAGCCAAAACGTCGGAGGGGTTGAAGCTTTCTTT.

The chain links TRBV5-4 to TRBJ2-3, with TRBD2 as a possible D gene (5 bases). Germline-derived CDR1 and CDR2 are SGHNT and YYREEE (reference sequence). Trimming took off 1 base at V and 7 bases at J, with 16 bases between the two ends. CDR3 length: 15 residues. The CDR3 sequence: CASSLRTPGGNTQYF. The CDR3 DNA reads TGTGCCAGCAGCTTGCGAACTCCCGGAGGAAATACGCAGTATTTT.

The rearrangement uses TRBV9 and TRBJ2-2; D is perhaps TRBD1 or TRBD2 (5 bases each). The CDR3 is made up of 15 amino acids. The germline CDR1 and CDR2 sequences are SGDLS and YYNGEE. Trimming shortened V by 3 bases and J by 7 bases, and 16 bases separated the two germline ends. The CDR3 is CASSANPGAHGELFF. The DNA of the CDR3 is TGTGCCAGCAGCGCAAACCCCGGGGCGCACGGGGAGCTGTTTTTT.

In its sample, this clone was seen once. The chain is built from TRBV9 and TRBJ2-1, with 12 bases lining up with TRBD2. There are 18 residues in the CDR3. Germline CDR1 is SGDLS and CDR2 is YYNGEE. V gave up 3 bases and J gave up 0 bases; unmatched junction bases: 7. DNA for the CDR3: TGTGCCAGCAGCGCGGGACTAGCGGGTTCCAGCTCCTACAATGAGCAGTTCTTC. Translating gives CASSAGLAGSSSYNEQFF.

V is TRBV19 and J is TRBJ2-1; D call uncertain. V lost 3 bases and J 6 bases, leaving 9 bases between the germline ends. This CDR3 comprises 13 residues. The V gene's germline CDR1 is LNHDA and CDR2 SQIVND (reference sequence). The CDR3 DNA reads as TGTGCCAGTAGTATCAAGGATCCCAATGAGCAGTTCTTC. The encoded protein is CASSIKDPNEQFF.

The rearrangement links TRBV10-3 to TRBJ1-4, with no clear D. Trimming left V 4 bases short and J 8 bases short, with 11 bases between. There are 13 residues in the CDR3. Germline CDR1 reads ENHRY; CDR2 reads SYGVKD. CDR3 nucleotides: TGTGCCATCAGTGCGGGAGAGGCGGAAAAACTGTTTTTT. Residues: CAISAGEAEKLFF.

This sequence joins TRBV27 and TRBJ2-7, with 15 bases matching TRBD2. With 7 bases clipped from V and 0 bases from J, the junction kept 10 bases outside the gene matches. Germline values: CDR1 MNHEY, CDR2 SMNVEV (reference sequence). The CDR3 consists of 18 residues. CDR3 DNA sequence: TGTGCCAGCACCCCCGACGGACTAGCGGGAGGGAGCTCCTACGAGCAGTACTTC. Residues: CASTPDGLAGGSSYEQYF.

J is TRBJ2-4 and V is TRBV19; 8 nucleotides match TRBD1. The CDR3 has 15 amino acids. Germline assignment: CDR1 LNHDA and CDR2 SQIVND (reference sequence). V trimming: 7 bases; J trimming: 7 bases; junction bases outside the gene matches: 12. The CDR3: CASNRKGTGSNIQYF. The CDR3 DNA is TGTGCCAGTAACCGGAAAGGGACAGGTTCTAACATTCAGTACTTC.

This clone was recorded a few times. The chain carries TRBV5-6 and TRBJ2-7; 9 bases agree with TRBD1. This CDR3 has 13 residues. The V gene's germline CDR1 is SGHDT and CDR2 YYEEEE. V was pared by 2 bases and J by 7 bases, with 4 bases of the junction left unmatched. The DNA of the CDR3 is TGTGCCAGCAGCTTAGGACAGGGGAGAGAGCAGTACTTC. Residues: CASSLGQGREQYF.

The V call is TRBV10-3, the J call TRBJ1-2; D may be TRBD1 (5 bases). The CDR3 is 12 residues long. CDR1 ENHRY and CDR2 SYGVKD come from the germline V gene. With 4 bases removed from V and 6 bases from J, the gap between germline ends came to 9 bases. As DNA, the CDR3 is TGTGCCATCAGTGGGGGCGGAGATGGCTACACCTTC. Translated, it gives CAISGGGDGYTF.

The chain links TRBV27 to TRBJ1-6; possibly TRBD1 for D (6 bases). The CDR3 spans 15 residues. The germline V and J ends were trimmed by 1 base and 7 bases, with 11 bases remaining between them. Germline CDR1 reads MNHEY; CDR2 reads SMNVEV (reference sequence). CDR3 in DNA: TGTGCCAGCAGTTTATTTGTGGGGGCGAATTCACCCCTCCACTTT. Amino acid sequence: CASSLFVGANSPLHF.

This CDR3 is CASSPGRARSGGELFF. The CDR3 nucleotides are TGTGCCAGCAGTCCCGGGAGGGCCAGGTCCGGCGGGGAGCTGTTTTTT. The J gene is TRBJ2-2, the V gene TRBV7-3, with 8 bases that match TRBD2. Looked up from germline, CDR1 is SGHTA and CDR2 is FQGTGA. The CDR3 is 16 residues long. Trimming at V came to 6 bases and at J to 7 bases, leaving 13 bases not matched to a gene.

The chain combines TRBV19 with TRBJ2-2; 7 bases are shared with TRBD2. Germline V gene data show CDR1 as LNHDA and CDR2 as SQIVND (reference sequence). V trimming: 5 bases; J trimming: 5 bases; junction bases outside the gene matches: 8. The CDR3 contains 15 residues. The CDR3 nucleotides read TGTGCCAGTAGTCGTGGCGGGAGTCTAACCGGGGAGCTGTTTTTT. It yields the protein CASSRGGSLTGELFF.

The chain recombines TRBV7-3 with TRBJ2-3; 8 bases map to TRBD2. The V gene's germline CDR1 is SGHTA and CDR2 FQGTGA. V dropped 4 bases and J dropped 0; count of bases not matched to a gene: 18. There are 20 residues in the CDR3. Here the CDR3 DNA reads TGTGCCAGCAGCTCCCCGATCCTAGCGGGCAACTCTTCTAGCACAGATACGCAGTATTTT. This codes for CASSSPILAGNSSSTDTQYF.

The V gene is TRBV7-9, the J gene TRBJ2-7; unclear D gene. CDR3 length: 13 residues. Trimming left V 0 bases short and J 5 bases short, with 8 bases between. Germline CDR1 is SEHNR and CDR2 is FQNEAQ (reference sequence). The CDR3 region is CASSLAHGNEQYF. CDR3 nucleotide sequence: TGTGCCAGCAGCTTAGCGCACGGAAACGAGCAGTACTTC.

This sequence joins TRBV3-1 (or the pseudogene TRBV3-2) and TRBJ2-3; perhaps D is TRBD1 or TRBD2 (5 bases each). Germline-derived CDR1 and CDR2 are LGHDT and YNNKEL (reference sequence). This CDR3 contains 17 residues. The germline V and J ends were trimmed by 3 bases and 4 bases, with 20 bases remaining between them. CDR3 amino acids: CASSQGPSGFSSDTQYF. DNA of the CDR3: TGTGCCAGCAGCCAGGGACCCTCAGGGTTTTCCTCAGATACGCAGTATTTT.

The chain is built from TRBV7-2 and TRBJ1-2; 7 positions agree with TRBD1. CDR1 is SGHTA and CDR2 is FQGNSA in the germline V gene. Trimming removed 3 bases from V and 2 bases from J; junction bases left unmatched: 3. CDR3 length equals 14 residues. The CDR3 spells CASSFRQGNYGYTF. The CDR3 nucleotides read TGTGCCAGCAGCTTCCGACAGGGAAACTATGGCTACACCTTC. The variable domain in full, with the rest retrieved from reference TRBV7-2 and TRBJ1-2, is GAGVSQSPSNKVTEKGKDVELRCDPISGHTALYWYRQSLGQGLEFLIYFQGNSAPDKSGLPSDRFSAERTGGSVSTLTIQRTQQEDSAVYLCASSFRQGNYGYTFGSGTRLTVV.

The V gene is TRBV7-3, the J gene TRBJ2-5, with no clear D. CDR1 and CDR2 from the germline V gene are SGHTA and FQGTGA. V was clipped by 6 bases and J by 4 bases, with 9 bases between them. The CDR3 is made up of 12 amino acids. The CDR3 DNA sequence: TGTGCCAGCAGACCCCTTAGAGAGACCCAGTACTTC. As protein: CASRPLRETQYF.

DNA of the CDR3: TGTGCCAGCAGCGCCGGGACAGGGGGCAATCAGCCCCAGCATTTT. It translates to CASSAGTGGNQPQHF. The chain uses TRBV5-5 and TRBJ1-5, with 10 bases matching TRBD1. The CDR3 loop spans 15 amino acids. The germline gives CDR1 SGHKS, CDR2 YYEKEE (reference sequence). With 4 bases clipped from V and 2 bases from J, the junction kept 3 bases outside the gene matches.

The chain employs TRBV3-1 (or the pseudogene TRBV3-2) and TRBJ1-1; possibly TRBD1 for D (6 bases). V dropped 3 bases and J dropped 5 bases, with 13 bases sitting between them. This CDR3 is built from 14 residues. Germline CDR1 reads LGHDT; CDR2 reads YNNKEL (reference sequence). The CDR3 coding sequence is TGTGCCAGCAGCCAGAACAGGGTTGGGACTGAAGCTTTCTTT. Translating gives CASSQNRVGTEAFF.

This clone was observed once. As DNA, the CDR3 is TGTGCCAGCAGCTCGGGTTGGGGGGCAATTCAGCCCCAGCATTTT. Translating gives CASSSGWGAIQPQHF. The chain couples TRBV7-2 to TRBJ1-5, with D perhaps matching TRBD1 (6 bases). Germline V gives CDR1 SGHTA, CDR2 FQGNSA. The CDR3 spans 15 residues. Trimming shortened V by 4 bases and J by 6 bases, and 16 bases separated the two germline ends.

The J gene is TRBJ2-2, the V gene TRBV19; D is perhaps TRBD1 or TRBD2 (5 bases each). CDR1 and CDR2 from the germline V gene are LNHDA and SQIVND (reference sequence). The CDR3 is 15 residues long. V was trimmed by 4 bases and J by 4 bases, leaving 13 bases between them. CDR3 amino acids: CASSNRDVRTGELFF. CDR3 DNA sequence: TGTGCCAGTAGTAACCGGGACGTACGCACCGGGGAGCTGTTTTTT.

J is TRBJ1-2 and V is TRBV11-1; a possible D gene is TRBD1 (5 bases). Germline-derived CDR1 and CDR2 are SGHAT and FQDESV (reference sequence). The CDR3 loop spans 13 amino acids. Trimming left V 3 bases short and J 6 bases short, with 11 bases between. The CDR3 protein is CASSFRGGDGYTF. The DNA of the CDR3 is TGTGCCAGCAGCTTTCGGGGGGGAGATGGCTACACCTTC.

J is TRBJ2-1 and V is TRBV30; D possibly corresponds to TRBD1 (6 bases). The CDR3 totals 15 residues. CDR1 GTSNPN and CDR2 SVGIG come from the germline V gene (reference sequence). Trimming removed 3 bases at V and 0 bases at J, with 12 bases between. CDR3 DNA: TGTGCCTGGAGCCCAGACAGGAGCTCCTACAATGAGCAGTTCTTC. Translating gives CAWSPDRSSYNEQFF. Full variable domain (rest looked up from reference TRBV30 and TRBJ2-1): SQTIHQWPATLVQPVGSPLSLECTVEGTSNPNLYWYRQAAGRGLQLLFYSVGIGQISSEVPQNLSASRPQDRQFILSSKKLLLSDSGFYLCAWSPDRSSYNEQFFGPGTRLTVL.

V usage is TRBV7-9 and J usage is TRBJ1-2; D is perhaps TRBD1 (6 bases). The CDR3 covers 14 residues. CDR1 is SEHNR, CDR2 FQNEAQ, per germline (reference sequence). V was clipped by 5 bases and J by 0 bases, with 10 bases between them. CDR3 sequence reads: CASSPDRPNYGYTF. For the CDR3, the DNA is TGTGCCAGCAGCCCGGACAGACCTAACTATGGCTACACCTTC. Drawing the rest from reference TRBV7-9 and TRBJ1-2, the complete variable domain is DTGVSQNPRHKITKRGQNVTFRCDPISEHNRLYWYRQTLGQGPEFLTYFQNEAQLEKSRLLSDRFSAERPKGSFSTLEIQRTEQGDSAMYLCASSPDRPNYGYTFGSGTRLTVV.

V gene TRBV11-1 combines with J gene TRBJ2-6, with D hard to call. The CDR3 loop spans 15 amino acids. The ends were cut back, 3 bases at V and 3 bases at J, with 9 bases in the middle. Germline V gives CDR1 SGHAT, CDR2 FQDESV (reference sequence). Here the CDR3 reads CASSLFRYGANVLTF. CDR3 sequence (DNA): TGTGCCAGCAGCTTGTTCCGTTATGGGGCCAACGTCCTGACTTTC.

The chain uses TRBV13 and TRBJ2-5; 9 bases agree with TRBD2. This CDR3 has 16 residues. CDR1 is PRHDT, CDR2 FYEKMQ, per germline (reference sequence). The V and J ends lost 3 bases and 4 bases, in that order; junction bases with no gene match: 9. CDR3 amino acids: CASSFAAGGALETQYF. The CDR3 nucleotides are TGTGCCAGCAGCTTTGCCGCGGGGGGGGCTTTAGAGACCCAGTACTTC.